This entry concerns a single T cell receptor beta chain. The table came from immunoSEQ multiplex PCR; TCRdb's copy has only in-frame clones and leaves some out. The sample holds under 150,000 clones, approximately 80% seen once. This sample was included in a study of blood T cell repertoires in COVID-19. Study at large: The samples span acute and convalescent COVID-19 from the United States, Italy and Spain.

The source material was peripheral blood. This clonotype was obtained from a human donor in a cohort sampled during active COVID-19.

CDR3 DNA sequence: TGTGCCAGCAGCCCCGGACAAATGAACACTGAAGCTTTCTTT. Protein sequence: CASSPGQMNTEAFF. V usage is TRBV3-1 (or the pseudogene TRBV3-2) and J usage is TRBJ1-1; D possibly corresponds to TRBD1 (5 bases). The V and J ends lost 4 bases and 0 bases respectively, with 9 bases between them. The CDR3 has 14 residues. Germline V gene sequence: CDR1 LGHDT, CDR2 YNNKEL (reference sequence).